These T cell receptor beta chains were read from a single sample in a study of regulatory T cells in long-lasting Graves disease. TCRdb re-derived calls from the multiplex PCR reads in MiXCR, one entry per CDR3 protein. The sample contains roughly 420,000 distinct CDR3 sequences, 15% of which appear only once. The sample was peripheral blood mononuclear cells (PBMCs), taken at new diagnosis, from a patient treated with antithyroid drugs. All receptors come from a female donor with Graves disease. Each CDR3 is given with its conserved first and last residue. A D gene is named only where the DNA matches it firmly. Expanded clones are given a class, and other clones once, few, many or no size at all.

V	size	J	D	DNA	CDR3
TRBV7-2	many	TRBJ2-1	-	TGTGCCAGCAGCTTTGAGAGCTCCTACAATGAGCAGTTCTTC	CASSFESSYNEQFF
TRBV4-1	many	TRBJ2-4	-	TGCGCCAGCAGCCGATTGACAGGCCTTGGAAACATTCAGTACTTC	CASSRLTGLGNIQYF
TRBV6-4	-	TRBJ1-2	TRBD1	TGTGCCAGCAGTGACTCGACAGGGGGCTATTATGGCTACACCTTC	CASSDSTGGYYGYTF
TRBV10-3	-	TRBJ2-1	TRBD1	TGTGCCATCACCGGACAGGGTCTGAATGAGCAGTTCTTC	CAITGQGLNEQFF
TRBV19	few	TRBJ1-1	-	TGTGCCAGTAGTATCATGCTAGGTGGCACTGAAGCTTTCTTT	CASSIMLGGTEAFF
TRBV27	few	TRBJ1-2	-	TGTGCCAGCAGTTTATCCGAGGGGAGGGGCTATGGCTACACCTTC	CASSLSEGRGYGYTF
TRBV5-4	many	TRBJ1-1	TRBD1	TGTGCCAGCAGCTTGCGCGGCAGGGGGGAAGAAGCTTTCTTT	CASSLRGRGEEAFF
TRBV7-7	many	TRBJ1-5	-	TGTGCCGAGCTCGGCGGCTCCCAGGCTAGTCAGCCCCAGCATTTT	CAELGGSQASQPQHF
TRBV9	few	TRBJ2-6	-	TGTGCCAGCAGCGTAGAAGGGCGCGGGGCCAACGTCCTGACTTTC	CASSVEGRGANVLTF
TRBV28	many	TRBJ1-4	-	TGTGCCAGCAGTTTTTTGGGATCGGATGAAAAACTGTTTTTT	CASSFLGSDEKLFF
TRBV2	many	TRBJ1-1	-	TGTGCCAGCAGACCCTCCCGCGATCCCATGAACACTGAAGCTTTCTTT	CASRPSRDPMNTEAFF
TRBV18	-	TRBJ2-5	TRBD1	TGTGCCAGCTCACTACCCTCCGGGACAGTAAAGACCCAGTACTTC	CASSLPSGTVKTQYF
TRBV18	many	TRBJ1-1	-	TGTGCCAGCTTGGGGACACCCGAGAACACTGAAGCTTTCTTT	CASLGTPENTEAFF
TRBV27	many	TRBJ1-1	-	TGTGCCAGCAGTGATTTACTGAACACTGAAGCTTTCTTT	CASSDLLNTEAFF
TRBV11-2	-	TRBJ1-1	-	TGTGCCAGCAGCTTACTGATGAGTAACACTGAAGCTTTCTTT	CASSLLMSNTEAFF
TRBV9	many	TRBJ1-2	TRBD1	TGTGCCAGCAGCGTAACGGACAGGGGGTACTATGGCTACACCTTC	CASSVTDRGYYGYTF
TRBV7-9	-	TRBJ1-2	TRBD1	TGTGCCAGCAGCTCCCAGGGGGCTGATGGCTACACCTTC	CASSSQGADGYTF
TRBV12-3/TRBV12-4	many	TRBJ1-1	-	TGTGCCAGCAGTTTTGCCGGGGGTTCCACTGAAGCTTTCTTT	CASSFAGGSTEAFF
TRBV27	many	TRBJ2-7	TRBD2	TGTGCCAGCAGTAGGAGTGGGGGAGGGAACTACGAGCAGTACTTC	CASSRSGGGNYEQYF
TRBV3-1	many	TRBJ1-5	-	TGTGCCAGCAGCCAAGATACCGGAAGGAATCAGCCCCAGCATTTT	CASSQDTGRNQPQHF
TRBV7-8	-	TRBJ2-7	-	TGTGCCAGCAGCCCGACGGACTACGAGCAGTACTTC	CASSPTDYEQYF
TRBV6-5	many	TRBJ1-2	-	TGTGCCAGCAGTTACTCGTCACAGCTCCACTATGGCTACACCTTC	CASSYSSQLHYGYTF
TRBV4-1	few	TRBJ2-5	-	TGCGCCAGCAGCCTACAGGGAGCTCAAGAGACCCAGTACTTC	CASSLQGAQETQYF
TRBV3-1	many	TRBJ2-3	TRBD2	TGTGCCAGCAGCCCGGAGCGGGAGAGATCAGATACGCAGTATTTT	CASSPERERSDTQYF
TRBV20-1	many	TRBJ2-7	TRBD1	TGCAGTGCTCTATCACTTCGACAGGGAACCTACGAGCAGTACTTC	CSALSLRQGTYEQYF
TRBV7-9	-	TRBJ2-1	TRBD1	TGTGCCAGCAGCTCCATCGGGACAGGGAAGATAGATGAGCAGTTCTTC	CASSSIGTGKIDEQFF
TRBV27	many	TRBJ2-5	-	TGTGCCAGCTCTAAAATCCTTAGAGCTTCCTTAGAGGAGACCCAGTACTTC	CASSKILRASLEETQYF
TRBV5-1	many	TRBJ1-1	-	TGTGCCAGCAGCTCCTCGGGGCTGAACACTGAAGCTTTCTTT	CASSSSGLNTEAFF
TRBV10-1	-	TRBJ2-2	-	TGCGCCAGCAGTGAGAACAGAGTGAACACCGGGGAGCTGTTTTTT	CASSENRVNTGELFF
TRBV5-1	many	TRBJ1-2	TRBD1	TGCGCCAGCAGCTGGACAGGGGTAAACTACACCTTC	CASSWTGVNYTF
TRBV12-3/TRBV12-4	many	TRBJ2-3	-	TGTGCCAGCACCTTGGGTCCAGATACGCAGTATTTT	CASTLGPDTQYF
TRBV6-2/TRBV6-3	few	TRBJ1-4	-	TGTGCCAGCAGTTATCTGCGGGAACGCGAAAAACTGTTTTTT	CASSYLREREKLFF
TRBV18	many	TRBJ2-7	-	TGCGCCAGCAGCCAAGCGGAGACCTACGAGCAGTACTTC	CASSQAETYEQYF
TRBV7-9	few	TRBJ1-2	-	TGTGCCAGCAGCGTAGCCGGTTCTGGCTACACCTTC	CASSVAGSGYTF
TRBV4-3	many	TRBJ1-5	-	TGCGCCAGCAGCCAAGATCCGACGGGGGTTCAGCCCCAGCATTTT	CASSQDPTGVQPQHF
TRBV7-3	-	TRBJ2-1	TRBD2	TGTGCCAGCAGCTTAAGTGTTTCCAGCGGGAGCAATGAGCAGTTCTTC	CASSLSVSSGSNEQFF
TRBV7-9	many	TRBJ2-2	-	TGTGCCAGCAGCTTTGGACGAACGAACACCGGGGAGCTGTTTTTT	CASSFGRTNTGELFF
TRBV9	many	TRBJ2-7	TRBD1	TGTGCCAGCAGCGGCGGGACAGGGGACGAGCAGTACTTC	CASSGGTGDEQYF
TRBV6-2/TRBV6-3	many	TRBJ2-2	-	TGTGCCAGCAGTTACTCGCCCGGGGAGCTGTTTTTT	CASSYSPGELFF
TRBV12-3/TRBV12-4	many	TRBJ1-3	-	TGTGCCAGCAGTGAACTCCGGGACACCATTTCTGGAAACACCATATATTTT	CASSELRDTISGNTIYF
TRBV18	-	TRBJ1-5	TRBD1	TGTGCCAGCTCAACAGGGGCGAGCAATCAGCCCCAGCATTTT	CASSTGASNQPQHF
TRBV30	many	TRBJ2-7	-	TGTGCCTGGAGTGATAGTCGGGCCGAGCAGTACTTC	CAWSDSRAEQYF
TRBV7-4	many	TRBJ1-5	-	TGTGCCAGCAGCTTCTCCGGGACGCTCTTACTTGATAGCAATCAGCCCCAGCATTTT	CASSFSGTLLLDSNQPQHF
TRBV19	many	TRBJ1-5	TRBD1	TGTGCCAGTAGTATAGTCGGGACAGGGGGTCGTCAGCCCCAGCATTTT	CASSIVGTGGRQPQHF
TRBV7-2	-	TRBJ2-5	-	TGTGCCAGCAGCGCCCCGGGCACCCACCTTCAAGAGACCCAGTACTTC	CASSAPGTHLQETQYF
TRBV13	few	TRBJ2-1	TRBD1	TGTGCCAGCAGCCGTGGACAGGAGACGGCTGAGCAGTTCTTC	CASSRGQETAEQFF
TRBV29-1	few	TRBJ2-7	TRBD1	TGCAGCGTTAATACAGGGGTAACCTACGAGCAGTACTTC	CSVNTGVTYEQYF
TRBV15	many	TRBJ1-5	TRBD1	TGTGCCACCAGCAGAGATAGGGGGCCCAATCAGCCCCAGCATTTT	CATSRDRGPNQPQHF